Shown below are 8 T cell receptor beta chains from a single sample sequenced in a study of radiotherapy plus CTLA-4 blockade in lung cancer. This table comes from immunoSEQ multiplex PCR, and its TCRdb copy is limited to in-frame clones, with some not included. The sample yields under 65,000 clones, 79% seen once. This specimen was peripheral blood, taken from a patient treated with radiotherapy plus ipilimumab. The receptors were gathered from a human donor with non-small cell lung cancer who had a complete response to radiotherapy plus ipilimumab.

The rearrangement uses TRBV11-3 and TRBJ1-5, with D perhaps TRBD1 (6 bases). CDR1 is SGHNT and CDR2 is YENEEA in the germline V gene. This CDR3 has 16 amino acids. With 0 bases removed from V and 6 bases from J, the gap between germline ends came to 15 bases. CDR3 DNA sequence: TGTGCCAGCAGCTTAGACAGGGGTTTTAGAGGTCAGCCCCAGCATTTT. Translated: CASSLDRGFRGQPQHF.

The chain couples TRBV5-1 to TRBJ2-2; 8 nucleotides align to TRBD1. Germline values: CDR1 SGHRS, CDR2 YFSETQ. Trimming removed 5 bases from V and 5 bases from J; junction bases left unmatched: 8. CDR3 length: 15 residues. DNA for the CDR3: TGCGCCAGCAGTGGTTTCCAGGGGGCAACCGGGGAGCTGTTTTTT. Encoded protein: CASSGFQGATGELFF.

The V gene is TRBV4-1, the J gene TRBJ2-6, with 9 positions matching TRBD1. CDR1 MGHRA and CDR2 YSYEKL come from the germline V gene. The V segment lost 3 bases and the J segment 2 bases; nucleotides outside the gene matches: 5. CDR3 length: 17 amino acids. The CDR3, as DNA: TGCGCCAGCAGCCAGGGACAGGGAAGGCCTGGGGCCAACGTCCTGACTTTC. It yields the protein CASSQGQGRPGANVLTF.

CDR3 nucleotides: TGTGCCAGCAGTGATAGCCCCGGTGCCGGAGGAGGGAATGGCTACACCTTC. Translated: CASSDSPGAGGGNGYTF. This rearrangement joins TRBV6-1 to TRBJ1-2; D remains unclear. V lost 3 bases and J lost 6, with 23 bases in between. Germline CDR1 is MNHNS and CDR2 is SASEGT. CDR3 length: 17 residues.

V usage is TRBV14 and J usage is TRBJ1-3; D is unclear. With 0 bases removed from V and 4 bases from J, the gap between germline ends came to 7 bases. The CDR3 is made up of 14 amino acids. Per germline, CDR1 SGHDN and CDR2 FVKESK. CDR3 DNA sequence: TGTGCCAGCAGCCAAGAAGGGAGGGGAAACACCATATATTTT. It is translated as CASSQEGRGNTIYF.

This clone occurred a few times. The chain uses TRBV9 and TRBJ2-5; 8 bases are shared with TRBD1. This CDR3 spans 14 amino acids. The V gene's germline CDR1 is SGDLS and CDR2 YYNGEE. With V trimmed by 4 bases and J by 5 bases, 7 bases remained unmatched. CDR3 bases: TGTGCCAGCAGCCCCGGGGACAGGATCGAGACCCAGTACTTC. It yields the protein CASSPGDRIETQYF.

The gene calls are TRBV2 and TRBJ1-5; TRBD1 is a possible D gene (5 bases). Germline CDR1 reads SNHLY; CDR2 reads FYNNEI. Trimming took off 6 bases at V and 3 bases at J, with 18 bases between the two ends. CDR3 length equals 16 residues. DNA for the CDR3: TGTGCCAGCAGCCCAGACAGTACAGGCTACAATCAGCCCCAGCATTTT. Amino acids: CASSPDSTGYNQPQHF. The full variable domain, completed using reference TRBV2 and TRBJ1-5, is EPEVTQTPSHQVTQMGQEVILRCVPISNHLYFYWYRQILGQKVEFLVSFYNNEISEKSEIFDDQFSVERPDGSNFTLKIRSTKLEDSAMYFCASSPDSTGYNQPQHFGDGTRLSIL.

CDR3 DNA: TGTGCCAGCAGTGCTACAGAGAACACTGAAGCTTTCTTT. This translates into CASSATENTEAFF. V is TRBV2 and J is TRBJ1-1; D call uncertain. The CDR3 runs 13 residues. V was cut by 4 bases and J by 1 base, with 7 bases left in between. The germline V gene encodes CDR1 SNHLY and CDR2 FYNNEI.